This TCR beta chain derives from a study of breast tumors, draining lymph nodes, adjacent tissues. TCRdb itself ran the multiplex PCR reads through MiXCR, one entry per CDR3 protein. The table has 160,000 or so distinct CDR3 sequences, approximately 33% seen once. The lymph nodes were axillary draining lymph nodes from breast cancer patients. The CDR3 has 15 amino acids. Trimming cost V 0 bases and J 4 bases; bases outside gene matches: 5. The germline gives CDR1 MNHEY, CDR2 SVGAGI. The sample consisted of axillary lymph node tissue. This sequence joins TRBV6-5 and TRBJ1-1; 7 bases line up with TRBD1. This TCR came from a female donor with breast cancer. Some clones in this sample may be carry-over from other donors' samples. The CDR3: CASSYSTGAGTEAFF. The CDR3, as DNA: TGTGCCAGCAGTTACTCTACAGGGGCAGGCACTGAAGCTTTCTTT.